The clone carrying this T cell receptor (beta chain) was detected a few times. What it binds is unknown. This entry comes from a study of blood T cells in healthy people across ages. Study-level background: Through template switching, about one barcoded beta molecule was captured per two T cells, as measured in model experiments.

With a J-beta primer mix and a sample-barcoded 5' primer, a second PCR ran about 7 to 12 cycles. Sequencing recovered at least 3 million CDR3-containing paired-end reads from each sample. TCRdb used MiXCR to reprocess the 5' RACE reads, holding one entry per CDR3 protein. This sample has about a million distinct CDR3 sequences, with about 44% found just once. The CDR3 covers 13 residues. Trimming took 4 bases from V and 7 from J; bases not matched to a gene: 5. CDR1 and CDR2 (germline): SGDLS, YYNGEE. Study conclusions and caveats: Older age coincided with a roughly linear decline in TCR beta diversity per million T cells. A strong correlation was seen between TCR beta diversity and naive T cell percentage.

The clonotype comes from a man aged 25 to 40 in good health. Specimen: blood. The chain uses TRBV9 and TRBJ2-1; 7 nucleotides align to TRBD2. The CDR3 loop reads CASSQAGLNEQFF. In DNA form, the CDR3 reads TGTGCCAGCAGCCAAGCGGGGCTGAATGAGCAGTTCTTC. The full variable domain, completed using reference TRBV9 and TRBJ2-1, is DSGVTQTPKHLITATGQRVTLRCSPRSGDLSVYWYQQSLDQGLQFLIQYYNGEERAKGNILERFSAQQFPDLHSELNLSSLELGDSALYFCASSQAGLNEQFFGPGTRLTVL.